Listed here are 10 T cell receptor beta chains from one sample, sequenced in a study of post-analysis software for immune sequencing data. Study conclusions and caveats: Patients carried a handful of TRBV segments more frequently than controls did, and TRBV5-6, TRBV5-1 and TRBV20-1 were among them.

TCR beta cDNA libraries included unique molecular identifiers. MiXCR, run by TCRdb on the PCR reads, gives a single entry per CDR3 protein. The sample yields approximately 440,000 distinct CDR3 sequences, roughly 45% seen once. Antigen specificity for these receptors is unknown. The specimen sequenced was blood. The receptors derive from a girl aged 10-17 years with multiple sclerosis.

The chain employs TRBV20-1 and TRBJ2-7; 9 bases line up with TRBD2. The junction had 7 bases not matched to a gene; V was cut back by 1 base and J by 6 bases. The germline V gene encodes CDR1 DFQATT and CDR2 SNEGSKA (reference sequence). This CDR3 contains 14 residues. CDR3 in DNA: TGCAGTGCTAGAGGGGGACTAGCCGATGGCGAGCAGTACTTC. Translated, it gives CSARGGLADGEQYF.

A few counts support this clonotype. The gene calls are TRBV29-1 and TRBJ2-7; weak D call: TRBD1 (6 bases). The CDR3 runs 15 residues. Trimming took off 0 bases at V and 0 bases at J, with 12 bases between the two ends. Germline assignment: CDR1 SQVTM and CDR2 ANQGSEA. As DNA, the CDR3 is TGCAGCGTTGAAGATAAGGGACATACCTCCTACGAGCAGTACTTC. It yields the protein CSVEDKGHTSYEQYF.

V usage is TRBV20-1 and J usage is TRBJ1-2; no firm D call. The CDR3 is made up of 15 amino acids. V dropped 3 bases and J dropped 2 bases, with 16 bases sitting between them. Looked up from germline, CDR1 is DFQATT and CDR2 is SNEGSKA (reference sequence). CDR3 residues: CSARTTRVGNYGYTF. CDR3 bases: TGCAGTGCTAGGACCACACGGGTTGGAAACTATGGCTACACCTTC.

The chain combines TRBV6-1 with TRBJ1-4; D call uncertain. Germline V lookup: CDR1 MNHNS, CDR2 SASEGT. This CDR3 contains 13 residues. The V end lost 4 bases, the J end lost 5 bases, and 8 bases lay between the germline ends. For the CDR3, the DNA is TGTGCCAGCAGTGTCTCACGGAATGAAAAACTGTTTTTT. Its protein is CASSVSRNEKLFF.

This clonotype was observed a handful of times. The V and J genes are TRBV6-5 and TRBJ2-7, with 7 nucleotides matching TRBD2. This CDR3 contains 11 residues. Per the germline V gene, CDR1 is MNHEY and CDR2 is SVGAGI. The ends lost 3 bases at V and 11 bases at J; junction bases unmatched: 4. The CDR3 DNA follows: TGTGCCAGCAGTTATGGACTAGATAAGTACTTC. Its protein product is CASSYGLDKYF.

The chain uses TRBV3-1 and TRBJ2-4; no definite D call. This CDR3 comprises 15 residues. CDR1 and CDR2 (germline): LGHDT, YNNKEL (reference sequence). V gave up 1 base and J gave up 0 bases, with 7 bases separating them. The CDR3 region has the DNA TGTGCCAGCAGCCAAGGTTGGTTAGCCAAAAACATTCAGTACTTC. It translates to CASSQGWLAKNIQYF.

This clonotype has more than one count but fewer than ten. The rearrangement uses TRBV7-9 and TRBJ2-7; the D gene could be TRBD1 or TRBD2 (6 bases each). Trimming removed 5 bases at V and 0 bases at J, with 14 bases between. The CDR3 covers 15 residues. Germline values: CDR1 SEHNR, CDR2 FQNEAQ (reference sequence). The CDR3 region has the DNA TGTGCCAGCAGCGGAGGGACATCAGTCTCCTACGAGCAGTACTTC. Its protein is CASSGGTSVSYEQYF.

This clonotype has more than one count but fewer than ten. The rearrangement uses TRBV6-4 and TRBJ2-1; D remains unclear. The V and J ends lost 3 bases and 2 bases respectively, with 14 bases between them. Germline CDR1 is MRHNA and CDR2 is SNTAGT. The CDR3 has 16 amino acids. The CDR3 coding sequence is TGTGCCAGCAGTGAAAGATCAGGCGGAACCTACAATGAGCAGTTCTTC. As protein: CASSERSGGTYNEQFF.

In nucleotides, the CDR3 is TGTGCCAGCAGCCCCCTGGGGAGGGGTGAATTGCATGAGCAGTACTTC. Protein: CASSPLGRGELHEQYF. The chain combines TRBV11-2 with TRBJ2-7, with 7 nucleotides matching TRBD2. The CDR3 consists of 16 residues. Per germline, CDR1 SGHAT and CDR2 FQNNGV. V lost 5 bases to trimming and J lost 7 bases; unmatched junction nucleotides: 17. Supplemented by reference TRBV11-2 and TRBJ2-7, the full variable domain reads EAGVAQSPRYKIIEKRQSVAFWCNPISGHATLYWYQQILGQGPKLLIQFQNNGVVDDSQLPKDRFSAERLKGVDSTLKIQPAKLEDSAVYLCASSPLGRGELHEQYFGPGTRLTVT.

The rearrangement links TRBV28 to TRBJ2-7; D may be TRBD2 (5 bases). This CDR3 is built from 12 residues. The germline gives CDR1 MDHEN, CDR2 SYDVKM. V gave up 4 bases and J gave up 6 bases, with 10 bases separating them. This CDR3 reads CASSSQDCEQYF. As DNA, the CDR3 is TGTGCCAGCAGTTCCCAGGACTGCGAGCAGTACTTC.